Presented here are 26 T cell receptor beta chains from one specimen sequenced in a study of blood T cell repertoires in COVID-19. Assay used: immunoSEQ multiplex PCR; TCRdb lists only in-frame clones, some missing. The sample has 150,000 to 200,000 clones, roughly 86% seen once. The sample consisted of peripheral blood. Every receptor here comes from a man between 35 and 55 years old with active or convalescent COVID-19.

This clone was detected once. The V and J genes are TRBV24-1 and TRBJ2-4, with 9 positions matching TRBD1. From germline, CDR1 is KGHDR and CDR2 SFDVKD. Unmatched junction bases numbered 14, after V lost 9 bases and J lost 6 bases. This CDR3 has 16 amino acids. In DNA form, the CDR3 reads TGTGCCACCTATAATTACGCCGGGACAGGGACAAACATTCAGTACTTC. Translating gives CATYNYAGTGTNIQYF.

V usage is TRBV5-1 and J usage is TRBJ2-1, with D hard to call. This CDR3 has 12 residues. Trimming removed 4 bases from V and 5 bases from J, with 7 bases in between. The V gene's germline CDR1 is SGHRS and CDR2 YFSETQ. The CDR3 DNA is TGCGCCAGCAGCCCCCGGGACAATGAGCAGTTCTTC. Protein sequence: CASSPRDNEQFF.

This clone has just one count. An end of the junction does not agree with germline; a read error may underlie this. This chain connects TRBV5-1 to TRBJ2-4, with D possibly matching TRBD1 (6 bases). This CDR3 is 15 amino acids long. The germline CDR1 and CDR2 sequences are SGHRS and YFSETQ. CDR3 protein: CTSSSTQGYKNIQYF. The CDR3 DNA reads TGCACCAGCAGCTCTACACAGGGTTACAAAAACATTCAGTACTTC.

The V call is TRBV19, the J call TRBJ2-6, with a possible D match to TRBD1 (6 bases). The ends were cut back, 4 bases at V and 2 bases at J, with 9 bases in the middle. Germline CDR1 LNHDA, CDR2 SQIVND (reference sequence). This CDR3 is 15 amino acids long. The DNA for the CDR3 is TGTGCCAGTAGTAGTTGGGGGCCTGGGGCCAACGTCCTGACTTTC. Its protein product is CASSSWGPGANVLTF. The full variable domain, with the rest looked up from reference TRBV19 and TRBJ2-6, is DGGITQSPKYLFRKEGQNVTLSCEQNLNHDAMYWYRQDPGQGLRLIYYSQIVNDFQKGDIAEGYSVSREKKESFPLTVTSAQKNPTAFYLCASSSWGPGANVLTFGAGSRLTVL.

The V and J genes are TRBV12-3 or TRBV12-4 and TRBJ1-2; D is ambiguous. V lost 8 bases to trimming and J lost 5 bases, with 12 bases between them. This CDR3 has 12 residues. The CDR3 here is CASRQREYGYTF. CDR3 DNA: TGTGCCAGCCGCCAAAGGGAGTATGGCTACACCTTC.

The rearrangement joins TRBV11-2 to TRBJ2-7; 12 nucleotides line up with TRBD2. The junction had 3 bases not matched to a gene; V was cut back by 5 bases and J by 4 bases. The CDR3 consists of 14 residues. The V gene's germline CDR1 is SGHAT and CDR2 FQNNGV. As DNA, the CDR3 is TGTGCCAGCAGCCCAGGGACTAGCGGGTACGAGCAGTACTTC. Translating it yields CASSPGTSGYEQYF.

The chain combines TRBV4-1 with TRBJ1-1, with D perhaps TRBD1 (5 bases). CDR1 is MGHRA and CDR2 is YSYEKL in the germline V gene. CDR3 length equals 16 residues. Trimming took 6 bases from V and 1 from J, leaving 18 bases between them. The CDR3 here is CASRIMRDTGNTEAFF. CDR3 DNA sequence: TGCGCCAGCAGGATTATGCGAGACACAGGGAACACTGAAGCTTTCTTT.

This clone has a single count. The rearrangement uses TRBV3-1 (or the pseudogene TRBV3-2) and TRBJ1-1, with D maybe TRBD1 (6 bases). V lost 2 bases, J lost 0 bases, and 19 bases lay in between. CDR1 LGHDT and CDR2 YNNKEL come from the germline V gene (reference sequence). This CDR3 spans 18 amino acids. The CDR3 spells CASSQKSSRTAVNTEAFF. The CDR3 DNA reads TGTGCCAGCAGCCAAAAAAGTAGTAGGACAGCAGTGAACACTGAAGCTTTCTTT.

This rearrangement joins TRBV11-3 to TRBJ2-7; 8 bases match TRBD1. The CDR3 covers 14 residues. Trimming cost V 5 bases and J 0 bases; bases outside gene matches: 3. CDR1 and CDR2 (germline): SGHNT, YENEEA. The CDR3 nucleotides are TGTGCCAGCAGCCTGACAGGGGACTCCTACGAGCAGTACTTC. This translates into CASSLTGDSYEQYF.

The V and J genes are TRBV7-9 and TRBJ2-3; a possible D gene is TRBD1 (6 bases). The germline V gene has CDR1 SEHNR and CDR2 FQNEAQ (reference sequence). The V end lost 8 bases, the J end lost 4 bases, and 13 bases lay between the germline ends. The CDR3 is 13 amino acids. CDR3 in DNA: TGTGCCAGCCAGGGGCAGGGCGCAGATACGCAGTATTTT. Encoded protein: CASQGQGADTQYF.

The chain recombines TRBV6-5 with TRBJ1-2; TRBD1 matches at 10 bases. In germline, CDR1 is MNHEY, CDR2 SVGAGI. After removal of 3 bases from V and 9 bases from J, the junction contained 10 bases not matched to a gene. The CDR3 consists of 15 residues. The CDR3 protein is CASSYGGQGRMSYTF. The CDR3 DNA reads TGTGCCAGCAGTTATGGGGGACAGGGGCGGATGAGCTACACCTTC.

This clone was seen only once. This chain joins TRBV7-2 and TRBJ1-4; 7 positions agree with TRBD1. Trimming took 7 bases from V and 8 from J; bases not matched to a gene: 13. The CDR3 runs to 15 residues. The germline CDR1 and CDR2 sequences are SGHTA and FQGNSA. The CDR3 DNA follows: TGTGCCAGCACCGTAGCGATACAGGGGAGAGAAAAACTGTTTTTT. It yields the protein CASTVAIQGREKLFF.

This chain connects TRBV28 to TRBJ2-2, with 8 bases identical to TRBD1. Losses at the gene ends were 6 bases for V and 8 bases for J; bases not matched to a gene: 8. The CDR3 is 14 residues long. Germline CDR1 reads MDHEN; CDR2 reads SYDVKM. CDR3 sequence reads: CASRPGQVFGELFF. CDR3 in DNA: TGTGCCAGCAGACCGGGACAGGTCTTTGGGGAGCTGTTTTTT.

The genes are TRBV7-6 and TRBJ1-3, with a tentative D call TRBD1 (6 bases). Looked up from germline, CDR1 is SGHVS and CDR2 is FNYEAQ. Trimming removed 5 bases at V and 0 bases at J, with 14 bases between. CDR3 length: 16 amino acids. CDR3 in DNA: TGTGCCAGCAGCAGCCGGGACACAAGCTCTGGAAACACCATATATTTT. Encoded protein: CASSSRDTSSGNTIYF. The whole variable domain, filled in from reference TRBV7-6 and TRBJ1-3, reads GAGVSQSPRYKVTKRGQDVALRCDPISGHVSLYWYRQALGQGPEFLTYFNYEAQQDKSGLPNDRFSAERPEGSISTLTIQRTEQRDSAMYRCASSSRDTSSGNTIYFGEGSWLTVV.

The chain carries TRBV6-4 and TRBJ1-2, with D tentatively TRBD1 (5 bases). CDR1 is MRHNA and CDR2 is SNTAGT in the germline V gene. The length of the CDR3 is 13 residues. V was cut by 6 bases and J by 4 bases, with 12 bases left in between. CDR3 amino acids: CASRDDSAYGYTF. The DNA of the CDR3 is TGTGCCAGCAGAGACGACAGCGCCTATGGCTACACCTTC.

The chain couples TRBV5-1 to TRBJ2-1; D unresolved. V gave up 2 bases and J gave up 7 bases, with 10 bases separating them. CDR1 and CDR2 (germline): SGHRS, YFSETQ. This CDR3 has 13 amino acids. The CDR3 region is CASSFPEENEQFF. Here the CDR3 DNA reads TGCGCCAGCAGCTTTCCCGAGGAGAATGAGCAGTTCTTC.

This clone was detected once. The chain joins TRBV27 to TRBJ2-3, with TRBD1 identical over 9 bases. The CDR3 runs to 14 residues. V lost 7 bases to trimming and J lost 1 base; unmatched junction nucleotides: 3. Looked up from germline, CDR1 is MNHEY and CDR2 is SMNVEV (reference sequence). CDR3: CASTRQGGTDTQYF. The CDR3 DNA reads as TGTGCCAGCACCAGACAGGGGGGCACAGATACGCAGTATTTT.

This clone was seen a few times. The chain has TRBV29-1 and TRBJ1-2; D is uncertain. CDR1 is SQVTM and CDR2 is ANQGSEA in the germline V gene. The CDR3 totals 13 residues. Trimming cost V 1 base and J 8 bases, with 14 bases left between them. CDR3 nucleotide sequence: TGCAGCGTTGAAGTATCCCCACTGTCGGGCTACACCTTC. This encodes CSVEVSPLSGYTF.

This chain joins TRBV4-2 and TRBJ1-5, with 7 nucleotides matching TRBD1. Trimming took 4 bases from V and 0 from J; bases not matched to a gene: 6. This CDR3 has 16 residues. CDR1 and CDR2 (germline): LGHNA, YNFKEQ. The DNA of the CDR3 is TGTGCCAGCAGCCCCGGACAGGCTTATAGCAATCAGCCCCAGCATTTT. This codes for CASSPGQAYSNQPQHF.

The V gene is TRBV6-5, the J gene TRBJ1-5; possible D gene TRBD1, 5 bases. The germline V and J ends were trimmed by 7 bases and 7 bases, with 20 bases remaining between them. This CDR3 has 15 amino acids. The germline CDR1 and CDR2 sequences are MNHEY and SVGAGI. The CDR3 is CASISRLWAGQPQHF. CDR3 coding DNA: TGTGCCAGCATCTCCAGACTTTGGGCAGGGCAGCCCCAGCATTTT.

This clone turned up a few times. This chain uses TRBV29-1 with TRBJ1-1; no reliable D call. From germline, CDR1 is SQVTM and CDR2 ANQGSEA. V dropped 8 bases and J dropped 8 bases, with 15 bases sitting between them. This CDR3 contains 11 residues. The CDR3: CSLIRGFEAFF. CDR3 DNA sequence: TGCAGCCTCATTCGGGGATTCGAAGCTTTCTTT. The entire variable domain, with the rest obtained from reference TRBV29-1 and TRBJ1-1, is as follows: SAVISQKPSRDICQRGTSLTIQCQVDSQVTMMFWYRQQPGQSLTLIATANQGSEATYESGFVIDKFPISRPNLTFSTLTVSNMSPEDSSIYLCSLIRGFEAFFGQGTRLTVV.

The chain recombines TRBV21-1 with TRBJ1-6; the table's D call TRBD1 went unverified against the DNA. TRBV21-1 is annotated as a pseudogene. The CDR3 is 19 residues long. This CDR3 is CASSPYDLGPGQYNSPLHF. For the CDR3, the DNA is TGTGCCAGCAGCCCGTACGATTTGGGCCCGGGACAGTATAATTCACCCCTCCACTTT.

The V gene is TRBV5-1, the J gene TRBJ2-5, with 11 bases lining up with TRBD1. The J segment lost 6 bases and the V segment lost 0 bases, leaving 7 bases of the junction unmatched. This CDR3 region has 16 residues. Germline CDR1 reads SGHRS; CDR2 reads YFSETQ. CDR3 bases: TGCGCCAGCAGCTTGGCCTGGGGGACAGGGGGACAGACCCAGTACTTC. Encoded protein: CASSLAWGTGGQTQYF.

CDR3 sequence: CASSSWQGNQPQHF. DNA of the CDR3: TGTGCCAGCAGTTCTTGGCAGGGAAATCAGCCCCAGCATTTT. This sequence joins TRBV28 and TRBJ1-5; tentative D call: TRBD1 (5 bases). The CDR3 length is 14 residues. The germline CDR1 and CDR2 sequences are MDHEN and SYDVKM. V lost 4 bases and J 4 bases, leaving 11 bases between the germline ends.

The V call is TRBV30, the J call TRBJ2-2; TRBD1 aligns across 8 bases. CDR3 length equals 11 residues. Germline V gene sequence: CDR1 GTSNPN, CDR2 SVGIG (reference sequence). V lost 5 bases to trimming and J lost 11 bases; unmatched junction nucleotides: 4. The CDR3 protein is CAWGQGGELFF. The CDR3 DNA reads as TGTGCCTGGGGACAGGGAGGCGAGCTGTTTTTT.

This chain joins TRBV4-3 and TRBJ1-4; 7 nucleotides agree with TRBD1. The V segment lost 0 bases and the J segment 0 bases; nucleotides outside the gene matches: 4. This CDR3 contains 17 residues. Germline V lookup: CDR1 LGHNA, CDR2 YSLEER. The CDR3 DNA follows: TGCGCCAGCAGCCAAGATCCCAGGGGGTCAACTAATGAAAAACTGTTTTTT. Translation: CASSQDPRGSTNEKLFF.